This T cell receptor (beta chain) was profiled in a study of T cell repertoires in cytomegalovirus infection. TCRdb re-called the reads with MiXCR, one entry per CDR3 protein. The top ten clones hold almost 25% of a sample with some 170,000 distinct CDR3 sequences, about a sixth of them seen once. Remarks on this clonotype: Its antigen is unknown.

Study conclusions and caveats: It was HLA-C-restricted CMV-specific TCR beta clonotypes that dominated the response ex vivo.

This CDR3 has 14 residues. CDR1 and CDR2 from the germline V gene are MNHEY and SVGEGT. V was cut by 6 bases and J by 4 bases, with 16 bases left in between. Sample: CD8+ T cells from PBMCs. The clonotype comes from a human donor in good health (CMV status not recorded). Some clones in this sample may be carry-over from other donors' samples. The chain has TRBV6-2 or TRBV6-3 and TRBJ2-7; D tentatively fits TRBD1 or TRBD2 (5 bases each). Written as DNA, the CDR3 is TGTGCCAGCAGAAACGAGCGGCAGGGATACGAGCAGTACTTC. Protein sequence: CASRNERQGYEQYF.